This T cell receptor (beta chain) is from a study of lymphopenia after photon versus proton radiotherapy (dated by TCRdb to about 2019). In the study overall: The immunological effects of photon versus proton radiation therapy were compared in patients with gastrointestinal tumors who developed high-grade lymphopenia. The study aimed to characterize how the two radiation modalities differ in their impact on the immune system. A cohort of approximately 20 patients with gastrointestinal tumors who received either photon or proton therapy and subsequently developed lymphopenia was included. What the research found in general, with its limitations: The survival association was assessed only in patients who died, and better survival with proton therapy was presented by the authors as a possibility rather than a demonstrated result. During treatment, patients who received photon therapy lost naive T cells and TCR diversity and gained effector/memory populations, whereas patients who received proton therapy remained relatively stable. After the lymphocyte count nadir, repertoires from photon-treated patients showed oligoclonal expansion, particularly of CD8+ Temra cells, and this expansion drove the decline in diversity. Among patients across the cohort who died, overall survival time showed an inverse correlation with a larger post-nadir drop in TCR diversity.

As regards this clone: The specificity of this receptor is unknown. Base-call qualities are not available, and no considerably larger clone is one nucleotide away.

The germline V gene sets CDR1 to SNHLY and CDR2 to FYNNEI. The CDR3, from cysteine to phenylalanine, totals 14 residues. The read is trimmed to its CDR3 DNA, 42 bases read in frame from base 1. For this chain, trimming is 6 bases at the V end and 2 bases at the J end, and the number of junction bases without a gene match is 2. Library construction relied on the immunoSEQ multiplex PCR assay. Deep sequencing of rearranged TCR beta loci, alongside multiparametric flow cytometry, was used to profile T cell repertoires. As stored in TCRdb, this immuneACCESS dataset retains in-frame rearrangements with V and J assigned. A fraction of the clones does not appear; measured against another copy, unresolved V genes explain less than half of the discrepancy, and the remainder lacks a known reason. The sample table records around 15,000 clones; around 85% of these occur just once. 55% to 70% of the sample comes from the top ten.

Sequencing was performed on peripheral blood, taken from a patient treated with proton-based radiotherapy. The TCR originated in an older woman with cholangiocarcinoma. Some clones in this sample may be carry-over from other donors' samples. The sequence links TRBV2 to TRBJ1-3, with 9 central nucleotides matching TRBD1. In nucleotides, the sequence is TGTGCCAGCAGCGGGGACAGGGCTGGAAACACCATATATTTT. It translates to CASSGDRAGNTIYF.